Following are 9 T cell receptor beta chains from one sample sequenced in a study of T-cell reconstitution after alpha-beta-depleted transplantation in children. The TCRbeta library incorporated unique molecular identifiers. TCRdb reprocessed the PCR reads via MiXCR and lists one record per CDR3 protein. The sample has some 830,000 distinct CDR3 sequences; approximately 15% are singletons. Material: PBMCs, mostly from graft donor cells, obtained 360 days after TCRalphabeta/CD19-depleted stem cell transplant. All receptors come from a male patient aged 5 to 17 who had a stem cell transplant for acute lymphoblastic leukemia, so the T cells may come from the graft donor.

The chain joins TRBV4-2 to TRBJ1-2; TRBD1 is a possible D gene (6 bases). There are 15 residues in the CDR3. V dropped 0 bases and J dropped 5 bases, with 13 bases sitting between them. In germline, CDR1 is LGHNA, CDR2 YNFKEQ. The CDR3 DNA is TGTGCCAGCAGCCAAGAATGGGGGGCTGCATATGGCTACACCTTC. The encoded protein is CASSQEWGAAYGYTF.

The chain joins TRBV14 to TRBJ2-1; D possibly corresponds to TRBD2 (5 bases). The germline V and J ends were trimmed by 1 base and 3 bases, with 13 bases remaining between them. Germline values: CDR1 SGHDN, CDR2 FVKESK. This CDR3 is built from 16 residues. CDR3 nucleotide sequence: TGTGCCAGCAGCCAAGCGTTCGGGGTGGACTACAATGAGCAGTTCTTC. Translated: CASSQAFGVDYNEQFF.

This clonotype occurred once. The gene calls are TRBV7-2 and TRBJ1-2; 8 nucleotides align to TRBD1. This CDR3 has 15 residues. Germline V gene data show CDR1 as SGHTA and CDR2 as FQGNSA. The V gene end was trimmed by 3 bases and the J gene end by 4 bases; junction bases not matched to a gene: 7. CDR3 bases: TGTGCCAGCAGCTTGTGGACAGGGAAGGCCTATGGCTACACCTTC. It codes for CASSLWTGKAYGYTF.

This clonotype was counted only a few times. The rearrangement joins TRBV6-5 to TRBJ2-7, with 7 bases aligning to TRBD2. Trimming cost V 0 bases and J 5 bases; bases outside gene matches: 7. CDR1 and CDR2 from the germline V gene are MNHEY and SVGAGI. This CDR3 spans 15 amino acids. CDR3 protein: CASSYSREGVNEQYF. The CDR3 coding sequence is TGTGCCAGCAGTTACTCGAGGGAGGGAGTTAACGAGCAGTACTTC.

The gene calls are TRBV19 and TRBJ1-1; possible D gene TRBD1, 5 bases. CDR3 size: 14 residues. V was pared by 2 bases and J by 1 base, with 8 bases between. Germline CDR1 is LNHDA and CDR2 is SQIVND (reference sequence). CDR3 residues: CASSITGKNTEAFF. The CDR3 DNA reads as TGTGCCAGTAGTATAACAGGCAAGAACACTGAAGCTTTCTTT.

This clonotype has more than one count but fewer than ten. The chain links TRBV5-1 to TRBJ2-1, with 9 positions matching TRBD1. V shed 4 bases and J 3 bases; nucleotides not matched to a gene: 8. The germline gives CDR1 SGHRS, CDR2 YFSETQ. This CDR3 comprises 16 residues. CDR3 amino acids: CASSATGTGFYNEQFF. As DNA, the CDR3 is TGCGCCAGCAGCGCGACCGGGACAGGGTTCTACAATGAGCAGTTCTTC.

This clonotype was detected a few times. V usage is TRBV11-3 and J usage is TRBJ2-5; 8 bases map to TRBD1. The CDR3 length is 15 residues. After removal of 5 bases from V and 5 bases from J, the junction contained 10 bases not matched to a gene. The germline gives CDR1 SGHNT, CDR2 YENEEA. The CDR3 here is CASSDRQGTGETQYF. The CDR3 coding sequence is TGTGCCAGCAGCGATCGACAGGGGACGGGGGAGACCCAGTACTTC.

This clonotype has a handful of counts. This rearrangement joins TRBV21-1 to TRBJ2-3. TRBV21-1 is flagged as a pseudogene. This CDR3 region has 12 residues. The CDR3: CASSKAADTQYF. In nucleotides, the CDR3 is TGTGCCAGCAGCAAGGCCGCCGATACGCAGTATTTT.

In regard to this clonotype: Since a much larger clone is just one base distant, this may be a read error. The conserved closing phenylalanine or tryptophan is absent in this CDR3, likely reflecting a read error. The CDR3: CASSLAGGLYEQYC. CDR3 nucleotides: TGTGCCAGCAGTCTAGCGGGAGGGCTGTACGAGCAGTACTGC. The chain links TRBV12-3 or TRBV12-4 to TRBJ2-7, with TRBD2 matching over 12 bases. The CDR3 consists of 14 residues.